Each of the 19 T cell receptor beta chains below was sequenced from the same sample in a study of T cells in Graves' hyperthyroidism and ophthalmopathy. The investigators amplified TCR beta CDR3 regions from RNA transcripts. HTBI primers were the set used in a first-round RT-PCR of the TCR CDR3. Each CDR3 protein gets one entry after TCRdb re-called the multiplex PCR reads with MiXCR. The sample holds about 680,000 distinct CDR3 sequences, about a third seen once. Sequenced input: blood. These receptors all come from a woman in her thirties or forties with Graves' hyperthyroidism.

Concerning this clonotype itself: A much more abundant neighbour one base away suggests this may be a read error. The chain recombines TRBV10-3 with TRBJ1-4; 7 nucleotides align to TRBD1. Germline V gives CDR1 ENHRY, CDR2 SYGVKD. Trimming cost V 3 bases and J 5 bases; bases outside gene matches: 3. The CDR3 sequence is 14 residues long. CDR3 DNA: TGTGCCATCAGTGATCAGGGGGGAAATGAAAAACTGTTTTTT. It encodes CAISDQGGNEKLFF.

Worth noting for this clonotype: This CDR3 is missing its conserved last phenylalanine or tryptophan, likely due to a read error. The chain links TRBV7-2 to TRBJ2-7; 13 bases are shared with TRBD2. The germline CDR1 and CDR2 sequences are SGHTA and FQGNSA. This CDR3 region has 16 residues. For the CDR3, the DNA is TGTGCCAGCACCTTACTAGCGGGAGGGATTTTCTACGAGCAGTACCTC. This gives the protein CASTLLAGGIFYEQYL.

The CDR3 nucleotides read TGTGCCAGCAGTGGTGGGGTGACTAGCGGGCCAGAATCCTACGAGCAGTACTTC. Amino acid sequence: CASSGGVTSGPESYEQYF. The rearrangement uses TRBV2 and TRBJ2-7; TRBD2 agrees at 10 bases. Germline V lookup: CDR1 SNHLY, CDR2 FYNNEI. The V and J ends lost 4 bases and 1 base, in that order; junction bases with no gene match: 13. The CDR3 loop spans 18 amino acids.

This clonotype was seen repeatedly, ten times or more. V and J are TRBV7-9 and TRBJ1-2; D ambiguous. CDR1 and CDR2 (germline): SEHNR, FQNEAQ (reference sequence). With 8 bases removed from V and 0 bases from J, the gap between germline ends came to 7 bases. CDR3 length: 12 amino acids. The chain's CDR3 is CASDDSNYGYTF. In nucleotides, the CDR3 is TGTGCCAGCGACGATTCTAACTATGGCTACACCTTC.

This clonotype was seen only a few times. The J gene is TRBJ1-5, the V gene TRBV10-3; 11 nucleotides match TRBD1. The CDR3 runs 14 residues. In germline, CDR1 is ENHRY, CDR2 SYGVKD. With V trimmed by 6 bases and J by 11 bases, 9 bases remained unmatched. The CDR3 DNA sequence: TGTGCCATCAGCGCCGGGACAGGGGGGGGAGCCCAGCATTTT. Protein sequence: CAISAGTGGGAQHF.

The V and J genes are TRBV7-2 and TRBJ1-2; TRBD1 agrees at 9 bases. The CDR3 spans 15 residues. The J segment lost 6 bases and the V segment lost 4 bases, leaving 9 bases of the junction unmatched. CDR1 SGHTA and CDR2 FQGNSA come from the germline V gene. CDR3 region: CASSSFRDRDNGYTF. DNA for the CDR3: TGTGCCAGCAGCTCATTCCGGGACAGGGACAATGGCTACACCTTC.

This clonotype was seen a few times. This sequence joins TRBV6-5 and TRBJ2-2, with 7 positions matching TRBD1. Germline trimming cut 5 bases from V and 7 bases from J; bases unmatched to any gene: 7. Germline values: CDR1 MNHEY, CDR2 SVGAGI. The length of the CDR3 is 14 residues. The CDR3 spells CASSKDRSVGELFF. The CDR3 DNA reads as TGTGCCAGCAGTAAGGACAGGTCCGTCGGGGAGCTGTTTTTT.

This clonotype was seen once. The CDR3 sequence: CASMRGMNTEAFF. The CDR3 DNA sequence: TGTGCCAGCATGCGGGGTATGAACACTGAAGCTTTCTTT. The chain is built from TRBV24-1 and TRBJ1-1; D remains unclear. V gave up 11 bases and J gave up 0 bases, with 12 bases separating them. The CDR3 is 13 residues long. Germline V gene data show CDR1 as KGHDR and CDR2 as SFDVKD.

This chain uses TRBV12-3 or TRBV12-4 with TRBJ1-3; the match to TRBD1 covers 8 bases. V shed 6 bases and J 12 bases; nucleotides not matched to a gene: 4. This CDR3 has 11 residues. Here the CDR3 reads CASSDRGGIYF. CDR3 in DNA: TGTGCCAGCAGCGACAGGGGAGGCATATATTTT.

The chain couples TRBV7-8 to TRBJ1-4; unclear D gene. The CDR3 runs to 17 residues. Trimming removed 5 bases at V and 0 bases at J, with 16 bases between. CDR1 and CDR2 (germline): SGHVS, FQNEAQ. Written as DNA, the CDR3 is TGTGCCAGCAGCCGCCCGAGGGAGGCGGCAACTAATGAAAAACTGTTTTTT. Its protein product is CASSRPREAATNEKLFF.

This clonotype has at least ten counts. Here the CDR3 DNA reads TGTGCCAGCAGCTTAGTGGCCAAGGGGACTGAAGCTTTCTTT. Translation gives CASSLVAKGTEAFF. V usage is TRBV7-2 and J usage is TRBJ1-1, with D possibly being TRBD1 (5 bases). The CDR3 loop spans 14 amino acids. CDR1 is SGHTA and CDR2 is FQGNSA in the germline V gene. Trimming removed 1 base from V and 5 bases from J, with 11 bases in between. The whole variable domain, remainder taken from reference TRBV7-2 and TRBJ1-1, is GAGVSQSPSNKVTEKGKDVELRCDPISGHTALYWYRQSLGQGLEFLIYFQGNSAPDKSGLPSDRFSAERTGGSVSTLTIQRTQQEDSAVYLCASSLVAKGTEAFFGQGTRLTVV.

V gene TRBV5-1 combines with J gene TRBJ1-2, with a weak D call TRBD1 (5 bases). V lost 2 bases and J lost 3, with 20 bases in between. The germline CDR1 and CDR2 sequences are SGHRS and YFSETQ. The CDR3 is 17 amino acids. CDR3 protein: CASSFWGEAGRDYGYTF. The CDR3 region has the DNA TGCGCCAGCAGCTTTTGGGGCGAAGCGGGGCGCGACTATGGCTACACCTTC.

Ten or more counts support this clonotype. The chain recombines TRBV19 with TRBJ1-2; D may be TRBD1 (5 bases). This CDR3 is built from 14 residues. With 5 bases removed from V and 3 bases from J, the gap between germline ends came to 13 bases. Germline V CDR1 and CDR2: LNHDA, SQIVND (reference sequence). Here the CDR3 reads CASSVQGAHYGYTF. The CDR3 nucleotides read TGTGCCAGTAGTGTGCAGGGAGCCCACTATGGCTACACCTTC.

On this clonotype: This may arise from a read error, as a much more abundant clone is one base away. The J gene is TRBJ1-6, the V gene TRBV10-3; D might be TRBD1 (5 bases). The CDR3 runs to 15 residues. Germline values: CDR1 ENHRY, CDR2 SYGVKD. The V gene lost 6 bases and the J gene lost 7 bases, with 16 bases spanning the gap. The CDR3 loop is CAISLGDGENSPLHF. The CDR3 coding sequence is TGTGCCATCAGCTTAGGGGACGGAGAAAATTCACCCCTCCACTTT.

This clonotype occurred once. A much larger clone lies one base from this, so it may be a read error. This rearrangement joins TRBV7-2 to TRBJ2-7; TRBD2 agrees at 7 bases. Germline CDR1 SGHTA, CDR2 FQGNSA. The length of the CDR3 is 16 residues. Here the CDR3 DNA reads TGTGCCAGCAGCCCAAAACTAAGCGGGATACTCTACGAGCGGTACTTC. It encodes CASSPKLSGILYERYF.

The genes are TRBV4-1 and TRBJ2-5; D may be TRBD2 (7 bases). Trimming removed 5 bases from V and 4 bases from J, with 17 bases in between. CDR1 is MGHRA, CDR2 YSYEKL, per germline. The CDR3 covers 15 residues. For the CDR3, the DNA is TGCGCCAGCAGCTCAACGGGGGGCGCGGGAGAGACCCAGTACTTC. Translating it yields CASSSTGGAGETQYF.

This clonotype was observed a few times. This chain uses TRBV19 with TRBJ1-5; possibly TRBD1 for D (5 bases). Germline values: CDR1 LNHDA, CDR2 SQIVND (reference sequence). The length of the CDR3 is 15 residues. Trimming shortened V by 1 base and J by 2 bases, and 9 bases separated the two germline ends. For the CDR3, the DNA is TGTGCCAGTAGTATAGGGGGGACGGGCAATCAGCCCCAGCATTTT. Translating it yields CASSIGGTGNQPQHF.

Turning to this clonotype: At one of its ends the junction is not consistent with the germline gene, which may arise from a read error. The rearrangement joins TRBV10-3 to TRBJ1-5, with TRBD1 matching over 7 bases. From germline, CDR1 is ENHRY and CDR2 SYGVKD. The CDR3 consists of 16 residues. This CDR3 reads CAISEQDRDSTQPQHF. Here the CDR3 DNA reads TGTGCCATCAGTGAACAAGACAGGGACAGCACTCAGCCCCAGCATTTT.

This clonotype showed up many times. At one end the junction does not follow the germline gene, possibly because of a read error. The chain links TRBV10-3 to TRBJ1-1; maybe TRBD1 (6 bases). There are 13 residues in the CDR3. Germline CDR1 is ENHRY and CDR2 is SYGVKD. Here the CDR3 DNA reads TGTGCCAGCAGTTACTTGGGACAAACTGAAGCTTTCTTT. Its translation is CASSYLGQTEAFF.